Listed below are T cell receptor beta chains from one sample, sequenced in a study of blood T cell repertoires in COVID-19. The protocol was immunoSEQ multiplex PCR, while the TCRdb copy is restricted to in-frame clones and leaves out a portion. The data show roughly 230,000 clones, around 90% seen once. Sequenced material: peripheral blood. Source of these receptors: a woman in her sixties or seventies with COVID-19, enrolled during active disease. The CDR3 runs from the conserved cysteine through the conserved F or W. Fields, in order: D gene, V gene, clone size, J gene, CDR3 DNA, CDR3 protein. The D gene is left open where the match is weak. Size is stated for part of the rows, as once, few or many counts, or as a class when the clone is expanded.

D gene: NA; V gene: TRBV6-2/TRBV6-3; clone size: NA; J gene: TRBJ1-1; CDR3 DNA: TGTGCCAGCAGTTATGAGGGAAGGACTGAAGCTTTCTTT; CDR3 protein: CASSYEGRTEAFF
D gene: TRBD1; V gene: TRBV6-2/TRBV6-3; clone size: NA; J gene: TRBJ1-4; CDR3 DNA: TGTGCCAGCAGTTACCCGGCCAGGGGGCAATCTAATGAAAAACTGTTTTTT; CDR3 protein: CASSYPARGQSNEKLFF
D gene: NA; V gene: TRBV11-2; clone size: NA; J gene: TRBJ1-2; CDR3 DNA: TGTGCCAGCAGCTTAGAAGGGCGGGGTGGCTATGGCTACACCTTC; CDR3 protein: CASSLEGRGGYGYTF
D gene: NA; V gene: TRBV6-2/TRBV6-3; clone size: few; J gene: TRBJ1-1; CDR3 DNA: TGTGCCAGCAGTTACCCGGCTGGGGCGAACACTGAAGCTTTCTTT; CDR3 protein: CASSYPAGANTEAFF
D gene: TRBD1; V gene: TRBV7-8; clone size: few; J gene: TRBJ2-4; CDR3 DNA: TGTGCCAGCAGCTTAACACTATCCGGACAGGGTTTAAACATTCAGTACTTC; CDR3 protein: CASSLTLSGQGLNIQYF
D gene: NA; V gene: TRBV2; clone size: NA; J gene: TRBJ1-2; CDR3 DNA: TGTGCCAGCAGTGAGTCTTACGCGACAGGCTATGGCTACACCTTC; CDR3 protein: CASSESYATGYGYTF
D gene: NA; V gene: TRBV5-1; clone size: NA; J gene: TRBJ2-1; CDR3 DNA: TGCGCCAGCAGCTTAGGGGGGGGCGAAGCCTCCTACAATGAGCAGTTCTTC; CDR3 protein: CASSLGGGEASYNEQFF
D gene: NA; V gene: TRBV7-9; clone size: NA; J gene: TRBJ1-5; CDR3 DNA: TGTGCCAGCAGCTTAGTGAGTCTTGGAAGTGGGCAGGGTAATCAGCCCCAGCATTTT; CDR3 protein: CASSLVSLGSGQGNQPQHF
D gene: NA; V gene: TRBV15; clone size: NA; J gene: TRBJ2-3; CDR3 DNA: TGTGCCACCAGCAGAGAGATTGCCAGGACAGATACGCAGTATTTT; CDR3 protein: CATSREIARTDTQYF
D gene: TRBD2; V gene: TRBV11-2; clone size: NA; J gene: TRBJ2-5; CDR3 DNA: TGTGCCAGCAGCTTAGTACTAGCGGGGGTGGGGACCCAGTACTTC; CDR3 protein: CASSLVLAGVGTQYF
D gene: NA; V gene: TRBV6-5; clone size: NA; J gene: TRBJ1-5; CDR3 DNA: TGTGCCAGCAGTTCCCAATACAGGGCCCAGCCCCAGCATTTT; CDR3 protein: CASSSQYRAQPQHF
D gene: NA; V gene: TRBV5-1; clone size: NA; J gene: TRBJ2-5; CDR3 DNA: TGCGCCAGCAGCCGTTCCTTAGCGGATCAAGAGACCCAGTACTTC; CDR3 protein: CASSRSLADQETQYF
D gene: NA; V gene: TRBV9; clone size: NA; J gene: TRBJ2-2; CDR3 DNA: TGTGCCAGCAGCGTAGAGGTAGCCGCCGGGGAGCTGTTTTTT; CDR3 protein: CASSVEVAAGELFF
D gene: TRBD1; V gene: TRBV4-3; clone size: NA; J gene: TRBJ2-5; CDR3 DNA: TGCGCCAGCAGCCAAGATGTCGCGGGACAGGCTAATTCTGAGACCCAGTACTTC; CDR3 protein: CASSQDVAGQANSETQYF
D gene: NA; V gene: TRBV28; clone size: NA; J gene: TRBJ2-2; CDR3 DNA: TGTGCCAGCAGTGCTCCCAGCGTCCGGGGGGAGCTGTTTTTT; CDR3 protein: CASSAPSVRGELFF
D gene: TRBD2; V gene: TRBV4-1; clone size: NA; J gene: TRBJ2-6; CDR3 DNA: TGCGCCAGCAGCCTCGCGGGGGGGGCCGGGGCCAACGTCCTGACTTTC; CDR3 protein: CASSLAGGAGANVLTF
D gene: NA; V gene: TRBV6-1; clone size: NA; J gene: TRBJ1-3; CDR3 DNA: TGTGCCAGCAGTGAACGCTGGGGGCAAGGAAACACCATATATTTT; CDR3 protein: CASSERWGQGNTIYF
D gene: NA; V gene: TRBV29-1; clone size: NA; J gene: TRBJ1-3; CDR3 DNA: TGCAGCGTGGTATGGGGCAGCTCTGGAAACACCATATATTTT; CDR3 protein: CSVVWGSSGNTIYF
D gene: NA; V gene: TRBV7-9; clone size: NA; J gene: TRBJ2-7; CDR3 DNA: TGTGCCAGCAGCCTAGTCGGGATCTCCTACGAGCAGTACTTC; CDR3 protein: CASSLVGISYEQYF
D gene: TRBD1; V gene: TRBV5-1; clone size: NA; J gene: TRBJ1-2; CDR3 DNA: TGCGCCAGCAGCCTCGATGTGGCGGGACAGGGGTCTGGCTACACCTTC; CDR3 protein: CASSLDVAGQGSGYTF
D gene: TRBD1; V gene: TRBV19; clone size: NA; J gene: TRBJ1-5; CDR3 DNA: TGTGCCAGTAGACGGACAGGGGGCCCAGGTCAGCCCCAGCATTTT; CDR3 protein: CASRRTGGPGQPQHF
D gene: TRBD1; V gene: TRBV5-4; clone size: NA; J gene: TRBJ1-2; CDR3 DNA: TGTGCCAGCAGCGCCGGACAGGGTATCGCCTTTGTTGGCTACACCTTC; CDR3 protein: CASSAGQGIAFVGYTF
D gene: NA; V gene: TRBV19; clone size: NA; J gene: TRBJ2-2; CDR3 DNA: TGTGCCAGTAGTATAAGCGGCGGGGAGCTGTTTTTT; CDR3 protein: CASSISGGELFF
D gene: TRBD2; V gene: TRBV6-1; clone size: NA; J gene: TRBJ2-3; CDR3 DNA: TGTGCCAGCAGTGAACAGGGTCCTAGCGGATACACAGATACGCAGTATTTT; CDR3 protein: CASSEQGPSGYTDTQYF
D gene: TRBD2; V gene: TRBV18; clone size: NA; J gene: TRBJ2-1; CDR3 DNA: TGTGCCAGCTCACGCCGAGCGGGGGGGCTTTACAATGAGCAGTTCTTC; CDR3 protein: CASSRRAGGLYNEQFF
D gene: NA; V gene: TRBV5-6; clone size: NA; J gene: TRBJ2-7; CDR3 DNA: TGTGCCAGCAGCGATACGAGGGTCTCCTACGAGCAGTACTTC; CDR3 protein: CASSDTRVSYEQYF
D gene: NA; V gene: TRBV29-1; clone size: NA; J gene: TRBJ1-2; CDR3 DNA: TGCAGCGTTGAAAGGGGTGGGGGCAAGGGCTACACCTTC; CDR3 protein: CSVERGGGKGYTF
D gene: NA; V gene: TRBV27; clone size: NA; J gene: TRBJ1-1; CDR3 DNA: TGTGCCAGCAGTTCGGACAGAAGGATAGCTTTCTTT; CDR3 protein: CASSSDRRIAFF
D gene: NA; V gene: TRBV7-2; clone size: NA; J gene: TRBJ2-3; CDR3 DNA: TGTGCCAGCAGCCAAAGGGGGGGGTACACAGATACGCAGTATTTT; CDR3 protein: CASSQRGGYTDTQYF
D gene: NA; V gene: TRBV4-3; clone size: NA; J gene: TRBJ1-1; CDR3 DNA: TGCGCCAGCAGCCAAGCGCAGGCAGGGGTGGGGACTGAAGCTTTCTTT; CDR3 protein: CASSQAQAGVGTEAFF
D gene: TRBD1; V gene: TRBV4-2; clone size: NA; J gene: TRBJ1-5; CDR3 DNA: TGTGCCAGCAGCCAAGCCGGGACAGGGGATCAGCCCCAGCATTTT; CDR3 protein: CASSQAGTGDQPQHF
D gene: TRBD1; V gene: TRBV7-2; clone size: NA; J gene: TRBJ1-2; CDR3 DNA: TGTGCCAGCAGCTCAGGACAGGGCTATGGCTACACCTTC; CDR3 protein: CASSSGQGYGYTF
D gene: NA; V gene: TRBV18; clone size: NA; J gene: TRBJ1-6; CDR3 DNA: TGTGCCAGCTCACCGCGGCCGGGGCAGGGGCGCACCTATAATTCACCCCTCCACTTT; CDR3 protein: CASSPRPGQGRTYNSPLHF
D gene: NA; V gene: TRBV6-5; clone size: NA; J gene: TRBJ1-1; CDR3 DNA: TGTGCCAGCAGTTACTCGAGGCCTCGGGGCACTGAAGCTTTCTTT; CDR3 protein: CASSYSRPRGTEAFF
D gene: NA; V gene: TRBV3-1/TRBV3-2; clone size: NA; J gene: TRBJ1-3; CDR3 DNA: TGTGCCAGCAGCCAAGTAGTTACCTCTGGAAACACCATATATTTT; CDR3 protein: CASSQVVTSGNTIYF
D gene: NA; V gene: TRBV6-5; clone size: NA; J gene: TRBJ1-5; CDR3 DNA: TGTGCCAGCAGTTTCCTCGGGAAGCCCCAGCATTTT; CDR3 protein: CASSFLGKPQHF
D gene: NA; V gene: TRBV6-6; clone size: NA; J gene: TRBJ1-4; CDR3 DNA: TGTGCCAGCAGTAACGGACAGTCTCCATATGAAAAACTGTTTTTT; CDR3 protein: CASSNGQSPYEKLFF
D gene: NA; V gene: TRBV30; clone size: few; J gene: TRBJ1-6; CDR3 DNA: TGTGCCTGCGCGGACAGCTATAATTCACCCCTCCACTTT; CDR3 protein: CACADSYNSPLHF
D gene: NA; V gene: TRBV6-2/TRBV6-3; clone size: NA; J gene: TRBJ1-1; CDR3 DNA: TGTGCCAGCAGTTTCGCAATTGGGACAGAAGCTTTCTTT; CDR3 protein: CASSFAIGTEAFF
D gene: TRBD1; V gene: TRBV11-2; clone size: NA; J gene: TRBJ1-1; CDR3 DNA: TGTGCCAGCAGCTTCACAGGGGTTAAAGAAGCTTTCTTT; CDR3 protein: CASSFTGVKEAFF
D gene: NA; V gene: TRBV27; clone size: NA; J gene: TRBJ1-2; CDR3 DNA: TGTGCCAGCAGTTTATCGAGGGCGTTGGGGAGGAGGTACTATGGCTACACCTTC; CDR3 protein: CASSLSRALGRRYYGYTF
D gene: NA; V gene: TRBV25-1; clone size: NA; J gene: TRBJ2-1; CDR3 DNA: TGTGCCAGCACTTTCGGACTGTACAATGAGCAGTTCTTC; CDR3 protein: CASTFGLYNEQFF
D gene: TRBD2; V gene: TRBV7-2; clone size: once; J gene: TRBJ2-1; CDR3 DNA: TGTGCCAGCAGCATTAGCGGGGGCAGGCTTTACAATGAGCAGTTCTTC; CDR3 protein: CASSISGGRLYNEQFF
D gene: TRBD1; V gene: TRBV4-2; clone size: NA; J gene: TRBJ2-2; CDR3 DNA: TGTGCCAGCAGCCGGCAGGGACAGCACCCCACCGGGGAGCTGTTTTTT; CDR3 protein: CASSRQGQHPTGELFF
D gene: NA; V gene: TRBV11-2; clone size: NA; J gene: TRBJ2-5; CDR3 DNA: TGTGCCAGCAGCCGCGGGAACCAAGAGACCCAGTACTTC; CDR3 protein: CASSRGNQETQYF
D gene: TRBD1; V gene: TRBV3-1/TRBV3-2; clone size: NA; J gene: TRBJ1-1; CDR3 DNA: TGTGCCAGCAGCCAAGGGGACAGCAACACTGAAGCTTTCTTT; CDR3 protein: CASSQGDSNTEAFF
D gene: NA; V gene: TRBV6-5; clone size: NA; J gene: TRBJ1-2; CDR3 DNA: TGTGCCAGCAGTCGAGAAAGCCCTAACTATGGCTACACCTTC; CDR3 protein: CASSRESPNYGYTF
D gene: TRBD1; V gene: TRBV10-3; clone size: NA; J gene: TRBJ1-1; CDR3 DNA: TGTGCCATCAGCCTCGGGACAGGGATAACGAACACTGAAGCTTTCTTT; CDR3 protein: CAISLGTGITNTEAFF
D gene: TRBD1; V gene: TRBV4-1; clone size: NA; J gene: TRBJ2-3; CDR3 DNA: TGCGCCAGCAGCCATCGACAGGGAACAGATACGCAGTATTTT; CDR3 protein: CASSHRQGTDTQYF
D gene: TRBD1; V gene: TRBV3-1/TRBV3-2; clone size: NA; J gene: TRBJ1-6; CDR3 DNA: TGTGCCAGCAGCCACGGACAGGGGGAGAATTCACCCCTCCACTTT; CDR3 protein: CASSHGQGENSPLHF
D gene: NA; V gene: TRBV21-1; clone size: NA; J gene: TRBJ2-1; CDR3 DNA: TGTGCCAGCAGCAAAGAGGACAGGGCACGGGCTGAGCAGTTCTTC; CDR3 protein: CASSKEDRARAEQFF